One and the same sample provided the 15 T cell receptor beta chains below, sequenced in a study of a mutant IDH1 vaccine in newly diagnosed glioma. Assay: immunoSEQ multiplex PCR; the TCRdb copy retains only in-frame clones and omits some. The sample lists 70,000 to 100,000 clones; roughly 82% were seen once. Noted time point: baseline, week 1 (first vaccination visit). The sample's treatment: pre-vaccination baseline after standard-of-care therapy. The input for sequencing was PBMCs, taken from a glioma patient treated with radiotherapy, temozolomide or both. The receptors originated from a middle-aged man with glioma. Some clones in this sample may be carry-over from other donors' samples.

V gene TRBV29-1 combines with J gene TRBJ2-3; a possible D gene is TRBD1 (6 bases). Germline values: CDR1 SQVTM, CDR2 ANQGSEA. The CDR3 loop spans 14 amino acids. Between the trimmed V and J ends, which lost 4 bases and 1 base, there was a span of 12 bases. This CDR3 reads CSVAKAGGTDTQYF. CDR3 DNA: TGCAGCGTTGCGAAGGCAGGGGGCACAGATACGCAGTATTTT.

The chain couples TRBV5-1 to TRBJ2-3; D not resolved. This CDR3 region has 13 residues. V was clipped by 7 bases and J by 0 bases, with 9 bases between them. Looked up from germline, CDR1 is SGHRS and CDR2 is YFSETQ. This CDR3 reads CASVGPSTDTQYF. Written as DNA, the CDR3 is TGCGCCAGCGTCGGGCCTAGCACAGATACGCAGTATTTT.

V and J are TRBV9 and TRBJ2-2, with 8 positions matching TRBD2. Trimming took 4 bases from V and 5 from J; bases not matched to a gene: 10. The CDR3 runs to 16 residues. Germline-derived CDR1 and CDR2 are SGDLS and YYNGEE. The CDR3 protein is CASSQSNLAGTGELFF. The CDR3 DNA follows: TGTGCCAGCAGCCAGTCGAACTTAGCGGGGACCGGGGAGCTGTTTTTT.

This chain connects TRBV9 to TRBJ2-3; 9 positions match TRBD2. The CDR3 runs to 17 residues. The ends lost 0 bases at V and 2 bases at J; junction bases unmatched: 7. CDR1 and CDR2 from the germline V gene are SGDLS and YYNGEE. The DNA of the CDR3 is TGTGCCAGCAGCGTAGACCCTGCGGGGGGGCCCACAGATACGCAGTATTTT. This gives the protein CASSVDPAGGPTDTQYF.

This clone has just a few counts. This same CDR3 is encoded by further DNA sequences in the sample. The rearrangement joins TRBV2 to TRBJ2-7; no definite D call. Germline V lookup: CDR1 SNHLY, CDR2 FYNNEI. The CDR3 extends over 11 amino acids. Trimming cost V 5 bases and J 1 base, with 3 bases left between them. The DNA for the CDR3 is TGTGCCAGCAGTCGGTCCTACGAGCAGTACTTC. This codes for CASSRSYEQYF. The variable domain in full, with the rest retrieved from reference TRBV2 and TRBJ2-7, is EPEVTQTPSHQVTQMGQEVILRCVPISNHLYFYWYRQILGQKVEFLVSFYNNEISEKSEIFDDQFSVERPDGSNFTLKIRSTKLEDSAMYFCASSRSYEQYFGPGTRLTVT.

The CDR3 loop reads CASRGQGYEQYF. The DNA for the CDR3 is TGTGCCAGCAGGGGACAGGGCTACGAGCAGTACTTC. This chain joins TRBV27 and TRBJ2-7; 9 bases are a match to TRBD1. The CDR3 has 12 amino acids. The V and J ends lost 6 bases and 3 bases, in that order; junction bases with no gene match: 0. Germline V CDR1 and CDR2: MNHEY, SMNVEV (reference sequence).

The chain joins TRBV5-1 to TRBJ2-7; TRBD2 might be the D (6 bases). The CDR3 is 14 amino acids. V dropped 4 bases and J dropped 2 bases, with 13 bases sitting between them. Germline V gene lookup returns CDR1 SGHRS and CDR2 YFSETQ. CDR3 residues: CASSQVAATYEQYF. CDR3 coding DNA: TGCGCCAGCAGCCAGGTAGCGGCAACCTACGAGCAGTACTTC. The complete variable domain, with remaining parts taken from reference TRBV5-1 and TRBJ2-7, reads KAGVTQTPRYLIKTRGQQVTLSCSPISGHRSVSWYQQTPGQGLQFLFEYFSETQRNKGNFPGRFSGRQFSNSRSEMNVSTLELGDSALYLCASSQVAATYEQYFGPGTRLTVT.

Concerning this clone itself: This specimen includes other DNA sequences encoding the same CDR3. The V gene is TRBV30, the J gene TRBJ2-3; 9 nucleotides agree with TRBD1. The CDR3 loop spans 16 amino acids. V was clipped by 0 bases and J by 3 bases; unmatched bases: 7. CDR1 GTSNPN and CDR2 SVGIG come from the germline V gene (reference sequence). For the CDR3, the DNA is TGTGCCTGGAGTGTTTTATCAGGGACAGGGACAGATACGCAGTATTTT. Translated: CAWSVLSGTGTDTQYF.

The chain has TRBV6-6 and TRBJ1-2; a weak D match, TRBD1 (6 bases). There are 15 residues in the CDR3. Germline-derived CDR1 and CDR2 are MNHNY and SVGAGI (reference sequence). V dropped 6 bases and J dropped 2 bases, with 16 bases sitting between them. The CDR3 region is CASSPYRAANYGYTF. CDR3 coding DNA: TGTGCCAGCAGCCCCTACAGGGCCGCCAACTATGGCTACACCTTC.

This chain joins TRBV20-1 and TRBJ1-1; D not certain. V gave up 2 bases and J gave up 0 bases, with 1 base separating them. The germline V gene has CDR1 DFQATT and CDR2 SNEGSKA (reference sequence). The CDR3 is 11 amino acids. The CDR3 nucleotides read TGCAGTGCTAGACTGAACACTGAAGCTTTCTTT. Its protein is CSARLNTEAFF.

This rearrangement joins TRBV2 to TRBJ1-1; TRBD1 is a possible D gene (6 bases). V lost 7 bases and J 11 bases, leaving 20 bases between the germline ends. The length of the CDR3 is 13 residues. The germline V gene encodes CDR1 SNHLY and CDR2 FYNNEI. CDR3: CASTTRGLESAFF. Written as DNA, the CDR3 is TGTGCCAGCACCACAAGGGGGTTGGAGTCGGCTTTCTTT. Variable domain in full (rest from reference TRBV2 and TRBJ1-1): EPEVTQTPSHQVTQMGQEVILRCVPISNHLYFYWYRQILGQKVEFLVSFYNNEISEKSEIFDDQFSVERPDGSNFTLKIRSTKLEDSAMYFCASTTRGLESAFFGQGTRLTVV.

The rearrangement links TRBV18 to TRBJ1-1; no clear D gene. CDR3 size: 16 residues. Germline CDR1 reads KGHSH; CDR2 reads LQKENI. Trimming took 0 bases from V and 1 from J, leaving 12 bases between them. CDR3 coding DNA: TGTGCCAGCTCACCACCGGGGTCTTCGGGGAACACTGAAGCTTTCTTT. It yields the protein CASSPPGSSGNTEAFF.

The rearrangement joins TRBV6-5 to TRBJ2-5; 14 bases line up with TRBD2. V shed 0 bases, J shed 7 bases, and the junction held 4 bases outside the gene matches. The germline CDR1 and CDR2 sequences are MNHEY and SVGAGI. The CDR3 has 16 residues. CDR3 loop: CASSYSGTSGGGTQYF. For the CDR3, the DNA is TGTGCCAGCAGTTACTCCGGGACTAGCGGGGGTGGGACCCAGTACTTC.

This clone was counted between two and nine times. This chain connects TRBV18 to TRBJ1-4, with unresolved D. V was shortened by 3 bases and J by 0 bases, with 8 bases between the two germline ends. From germline, CDR1 is KGHSH and CDR2 LQKENI. CDR3 size: 15 residues. CDR3 in DNA: TGTGCCAGCTCACCTAGTAGCTCAACTAATGAAAAACTGTTTTTT. It codes for CASSPSSSTNEKLFF.

J is TRBJ1-2 and V is TRBV5-4; TRBD1 agrees at 9 bases. The CDR3 has 15 residues. V was clipped by 2 bases and J by 7 bases; unmatched bases: 9. In germline, CDR1 is SGHNT, CDR2 YYREEE (reference sequence). The CDR3 DNA follows: TGTGCCAGCAGCTTCGCCGGGACAGGGTTGATTGGCTACACCTTC. Translated: CASSFAGTGLIGYTF.